A single sample is the source of the 27 T cell receptor beta chains below, sequenced in a study of radiation and T cells in renal cell carcinoma. Sequencing used immunoSEQ multiplex PCR; TCRdb keeps in-frame clones, though not all of them. The sample shows 100,000 to 150,000 clones, roughly 80% of them seen only once. As to time point: baseline pretreatment blood. The treatment is: 15 Gy SBRT to primary tumor, nephrectomy 4 weeks later. The sequenced sample was blood, obtained from a patient whose treatment included radiotherapy and nephrectomy. These receptors were collected from a woman aged 60 to 75 with renal cell carcinoma.

The chain links TRBV6-1 to TRBJ1-5; TRBD1 matches 8 bases. CDR3 length equals 18 residues. With V trimmed by 3 bases and J by 2 bases, 12 bases remained unmatched. Germline values: CDR1 MNHNS, CDR2 SASEGT. CDR3 amino acids: CASSEGAGGAYGNQPQHF. The CDR3 DNA sequence: TGTGCCAGCAGTGAGGGGGCAGGGGGCGCGTACGGCAATCAGCCCCAGCATTTT.

The gene calls are TRBV7-2 and TRBJ2-5; 9 bases agree with TRBD1. The CDR3 contains 16 residues. V was pared by 1 base and J by 4 bases, with 7 bases of the junction left unmatched. Germline V gene lookup returns CDR1 SGHTA and CDR2 FQGNSA. CDR3: CASSLDSDRGRETQYF. In nucleotides, the CDR3 is TGTGCCAGCAGCTTAGATTCGGACAGGGGAAGAGAGACCCAGTACTTC.

The genes are TRBV19 and TRBJ1-4; D possibly corresponds to TRBD1 (6 bases). Trimming removed 1 base at V and 7 bases at J, with 10 bases between. The CDR3 covers 14 residues. Looked up from germline, CDR1 is LNHDA and CDR2 is SQIVND (reference sequence). This CDR3 is CASSIGTVGEKLFF. CDR3 DNA sequence: TGTGCCAGTAGTATAGGGACAGTAGGTGAAAAACTGTTTTTT. The full variable domain, with the rest looked up from reference TRBV19 and TRBJ1-4, is DGGITQSPKYLFRKEGQNVTLSCEQNLNHDAMYWYRQDPGQGLRLIYYSQIVNDFQKGDIAEGYSVSREKKESFPLTVTSAQKNPTAFYLCASSIGTVGEKLFFGSGTQLSVL.

The chain has TRBV2 and TRBJ1-5; 7 bases are a match to TRBD1. After removal of 5 bases from V and 4 bases from J, the junction contained 8 bases not matched to a gene. Germline loops: CDR1 SNHLY, CDR2 FYNNEI. The CDR3 length is 15 residues. In DNA form, the CDR3 reads TGTGCCAGCAGTCGGACAGGCCTCGGGAATCAGCCCCAGCATTTT. Its protein product is CASSRTGLGNQPQHF.

CDR3 in amino acids: CASGTWGYEQYF. The CDR3 nucleotides are TGTGCCTCGGGTACCTGGGGATACGAGCAGTACTTC. The chain recombines TRBV27 with TRBJ2-7; D gene ambiguous. Germline CDR1 reads MNHEY; CDR2 reads SMNVEV (reference sequence). V was pared by 11 bases and J by 4 bases, with 15 bases between. The CDR3 length is 12 residues.

The gene calls are TRBV9 and TRBJ2-5; 11 nucleotides match TRBD1. V trimming: 4 bases; J trimming: 5 bases; junction bases outside the gene matches: 4. The CDR3 spans 14 residues. Germline V gene lookup returns CDR1 SGDLS and CDR2 YYNGEE. The CDR3 DNA is TGTGCCAGCAGCCCCGGACAGGGGGCGGAGACCCAGTACTTC. Protein sequence: CASSPGQGAETQYF.

This rearrangement joins TRBV19 to TRBJ1-2; D uncertain. This CDR3 comprises 15 residues. Germline CDR1 is LNHDA and CDR2 is SQIVND (reference sequence). With 3 bases removed from V and 4 bases from J, the gap between germline ends came to 15 bases. In nucleotides, the CDR3 is TGTGCCAGTAGTATGGGTACGGGCACAAGCTATGGCTACACCTTC. It encodes CASSMGTGTSYGYTF.

The chain combines TRBV28 with TRBJ2-2; no clear D. This CDR3 has 15 amino acids. The germline V gene has CDR1 MDHEN and CDR2 SYDVKM. Trimming shortened V by 6 bases and J by 7 bases, and 18 bases separated the two germline ends. CDR3 coding DNA: TGTGCCAGCAGCTTCTTAGGCCACACCGGCGGGGAGCTGTTTTTT. Translation gives CASSFLGHTGGELFF.

The chain uses TRBV7-9 and TRBJ2-7, with 9 bases aligning to TRBD2. Germline trimming cut 8 bases from V and 5 bases from J; bases unmatched to any gene: 7. The CDR3 consists of 13 residues. Germline loops: CDR1 SEHNR, CDR2 FQNEAQ (reference sequence). CDR3 region: CASGLAGRHEQYF. The CDR3 DNA is TGTGCCAGCGGGCTAGCGGGGCGCCACGAGCAGTACTTC.

The chain links TRBV7-6 to TRBJ1-1, with D unresolved. The CDR3 runs 15 residues. Germline V CDR1 and CDR2: SGHVS, FNYEAQ. Trimming pared 3 bases from V and 1 base from J, leaving 12 bases between. CDR3 residues: CASSLASWGNTEAFF. The CDR3 bases are TGTGCCAGCAGCTTGGCCTCCTGGGGGAACACTGAAGCTTTCTTT. Using reference TRBV7-6 and TRBJ1-1 for the parts outside the CDR3, the full variable domain is GAGVSQSPRYKVTKRGQDVALRCDPISGHVSLYWYRQALGQGPEFLTYFNYEAQQDKSGLPNDRFSAERPEGSISTLTIQRTEQRDSAMYRCASSLASWGNTEAFFGQGTRLTVV.

This clone was detected a few times. This chain links TRBV7-2 with TRBJ1-1; no firm D call. Germline-derived CDR1 and CDR2 are SGHTA and FQGNSA. This CDR3 has 14 residues. The V end lost 0 bases, the J end lost 1 base, and 6 bases lay between the germline ends. This CDR3 reads CASSLAAQNTEAFF. CDR3 DNA sequence: TGTGCCAGCAGCTTAGCGGCACAGAACACTGAAGCTTTCTTT.

The V gene is TRBV9, the J gene TRBJ2-1; the D gene is possibly TRBD1 (7 bases). Germline CDR1 reads SGDLS; CDR2 reads YYNGEE. This CDR3 has 15 residues. Trimming cost V 3 bases and J 3 bases, with 13 bases left between them. CDR3 nucleotides: TGTGCCAGCAGCGAGGGGGGACAGAACTACAATGAGCAGTTCTTC. Its protein is CASSEGGQNYNEQFF.

The V call is TRBV7-2, the J call TRBJ1-3; maybe TRBD1 (5 bases). This CDR3 contains 14 residues. The ends were cut back, 3 bases at V and 4 bases at J, with 10 bases in the middle. Germline CDR1 and CDR2: SGHTA and FQGNSA. CDR3 loop: CASSLGVGGNTIYF. The CDR3 DNA is TGTGCCAGCAGCTTGGGGGTAGGGGGAAACACCATATATTTT.

Only a few counts were recorded for this clone. The rearrangement links TRBV15 to TRBJ1-1, with D possibly being TRBD1 (5 bases). V was cut by 4 bases and J by 5 bases, with 14 bases left in between. The CDR3 runs to 14 residues. Looked up from germline, CDR1 is LNHNV and CDR2 is YYDKDF (reference sequence). CDR3 sequence: CATSTREVGTEAFF. In DNA, the CDR3 is TGTGCCACCAGCACCAGGGAGGTTGGTACTGAAGCTTTCTTT.

This rearrangement joins TRBV25-1 to TRBJ1-5, with D possibly matching TRBD1 (6 bases). The CDR3 has 15 amino acids. The V and J ends lost 3 bases and 5 bases respectively, with 14 bases between them. Germline V gene lookup returns CDR1 MGHDK and CDR2 SYGVNS. CDR3: CASSDTGSPYQPQHF. In nucleotides, the CDR3 is TGTGCCAGCAGTGACACAGGGTCCCCTTATCAGCCCCAGCATTTT.

The V gene is TRBV4-2, the J gene TRBJ2-1; perhaps TRBD2 as D (6 bases). V was clipped by 1 base and J by 0 bases, with 10 bases between them. CDR1 is LGHNA and CDR2 is YNFKEQ in the germline V gene. The CDR3 extends over 16 amino acids. The CDR3 DNA is TGTGCCAGCAGCCAAGGAGTGGGAGGCTCCTACAATGAGCAGTTCTTC. Translation: CASSQGVGGSYNEQFF.

The chain is built from TRBV5-5 and TRBJ2-1; D assignment may be TRBD1 or TRBD2 (5 bases each). CDR3 length: 15 residues. Germline V gene lookup returns CDR1 SGHKS and CDR2 YYEKEE (reference sequence). V shed 4 bases and J shed 5 bases, with 16 bases lying between them. In DNA form, the CDR3 reads TGTGCCAGCAGCCGCGAACGGGACGCCAACAATGAGCAGTTCTTC. It translates to CASSRERDANNEQFF.

The chain joins TRBV21-1 to TRBJ2-7; the D call in the table, TRBD1, was not verified against the DNA. TRBV21-1 is reported as a pseudogene. CDR3 length: 19 amino acids. This CDR3 reads CASSKEKGWTGGVSYEQYF. CDR3 sequence (DNA): TGTGCCAGCAGCAAAGAGAAGGGCTGGACAGGGGGAGTATCCTACGAGCAGTACTTC.

This chain links TRBV13 with TRBJ1-3, with TRBD1 identical over 10 bases. The CDR3 contains 17 residues. J gave up 1 base and V 2 bases, and 5 bases lay outside the gene matches. CDR1 is PRHDT, CDR2 FYEKMQ, per germline (reference sequence). CDR3 region: CASSLRDRGYSGNTIYF. DNA for the CDR3: TGTGCCAGCAGCTTACGGGACAGGGGTTATTCTGGAAACACCATATATTTT.

CDR3 nucleotides: TGTGCCAGCTCGACTCGGGACAGGGGCAACTATGGCTACACCTTC. Translation gives CASSTRDRGNYGYTF. The chain couples TRBV18 to TRBJ1-2; 10 nucleotides agree with TRBD1. Germline-derived CDR1 and CDR2 are KGHSH and LQKENI. This CDR3 contains 15 residues. Unmatched junction bases numbered 6, after V lost 6 bases and J lost 2 bases.

This clone has just one count. The chain uses TRBV15 and TRBJ1-5; D perhaps matches TRBD1 (6 bases). The germline V and J ends were trimmed by 0 bases and 7 bases, with 13 bases remaining between them. The CDR3 length is 15 residues. Germline-derived CDR1 and CDR2 are LNHNV and YYDKDF (reference sequence). CDR3 in DNA: TGTGCCACCAGCAGAGATTGGGGGGCCGGCCAGCCCCAGCATTTT. Translated, it gives CATSRDWGAGQPQHF.

The rearrangement links TRBV12-5 to TRBJ2-2; a possible D gene is TRBD2 (6 bases). The V gene's germline CDR1 is LGHNT and CDR2 FRNRAP. The CDR3 spans 16 residues. V lost 1 base, J lost 4 bases, and 13 bases lay in between. CDR3 amino acids: CASGLGSGSGTGELFF. CDR3 nucleotides: TGTGCTAGTGGTTTGGGCTCAGGTAGCGGCACCGGGGAGCTGTTTTTT.

This chain connects TRBV9 to TRBJ1-3; weak D call: TRBD1 (5 bases). Trimming pared 1 base from V and 4 bases from J, leaving 9 bases between. This CDR3 has 14 residues. Germline loops: CDR1 SGDLS, CDR2 YYNGEE. CDR3 sequence reads: CASSVQGVGNTIYF. The CDR3 DNA reads TGTGCCAGCAGCGTACAGGGAGTCGGAAACACCATATATTTT.

V gene TRBV18 combines with J gene TRBJ2-1; D ambiguous. Germline assignment: CDR1 KGHSH and CDR2 LQKENI. Trimming took 3 bases from V and 0 from J, leaving 12 bases between them. The CDR3 extends over 16 amino acids. CDR3 protein: CASSPPILSSYNEQFF. The CDR3 DNA reads as TGTGCCAGCTCACCTCCCATCTTAAGCTCCTACAATGAGCAGTTCTTC.

This chain joins TRBV5-1 and TRBJ1-1, with a weak D call TRBD1 (6 bases). This CDR3 is 15 amino acids long. Germline lookup yields CDR1 SGHRS and CDR2 YFSETQ. V dropped 4 bases and J dropped 1 base, with 14 bases sitting between them. CDR3 coding DNA: TGCGCCAGCAGCCTGTACAGGGCGCGGAACACTGAAGCTTTCTTT. Its translation: CASSLYRARNTEAFF.

The CDR3 protein is CASSIKGELAAEAFF. CDR3 DNA: TGCGCCAGCAGCATTAAGGGGGAGTTGGCAGCTGAAGCTTTCTTT. V is TRBV5-1 and J is TRBJ1-1, with a tentative D call TRBD1 (6 bases). CDR3 size: 15 residues. Trimming removed 4 bases from V and 6 bases from J, with 19 bases in between. The germline gives CDR1 SGHRS, CDR2 YFSETQ.

J is TRBJ1-5 and V is TRBV19; D gene unclear. Trimming cost V 5 bases and J 0 bases, with 11 bases left between them. CDR3 length equals 15 residues. Germline CDR1 is LNHDA and CDR2 is SQIVND (reference sequence). CDR3 nucleotide sequence: TGTGCCAGTAGTCGGGCCTTTTTTAGCAATCAGCCCCAGCATTTT. Translation gives CASSRAFFSNQPQHF.